Following are 8 T cell receptor beta chains from one sample sequenced in a study of T cell responses to AZD1222 COVID-19 vaccine. The protocol was immunoSEQ multiplex PCR, while the TCRdb copy is restricted to in-frame clones and leaves out a portion. The sample has 120,000 or so clones; about nine tenths are singletons. Sequencing was performed on peripheral blood, taken on day 0 of MenACWY control vaccination. Every receptor here comes from an adult in good health.

In DNA form, the CDR3 reads TGTGCCAGCAGGGGGTGGGGAGACACTGAAGCTTTCTTT. This codes for CASRGWGDTEAFF. J is TRBJ1-1 and V is TRBV6-5; no reliable D call. This CDR3 region has 13 residues. V was pared by 6 bases and J by 3 bases, with 11 bases between. Per germline, CDR1 MNHEY and CDR2 SVGAGI.

V and J are TRBV29-1 and TRBJ2-1; D possibly corresponds to TRBD2 (7 bases). Per the germline V gene, CDR1 is SQVTM and CDR2 is ANQGSEA. V lost 5 bases to trimming and J lost 4 bases, with 15 bases between them. The CDR3 is 14 residues long. CDR3 protein: CSVLGRGGYNEQFF. The DNA for the CDR3 is TGCAGCGTTCTTGGCAGGGGAGGGTACAATGAGCAGTTCTTC.

This sequence joins TRBV19 and TRBJ2-3; D is possibly TRBD1 or TRBD2 (5 bases each). The CDR3 loop spans 15 amino acids. The V and J ends lost 7 bases and 0 bases respectively, with 14 bases between them. The germline V gene has CDR1 LNHDA and CDR2 SQIVND (reference sequence). The CDR3 reads CASTHEGRSTDTQYF. CDR3 sequence (DNA): TGTGCCAGTACCCACGAGGGACGCAGCACAGATACGCAGTATTTT.

This clone was counted a single time. Here the CDR3 DNA reads TGCGCCAGCAGCTTACTGCCAGAAAACTACGAGCAGTACTTC. This translates into CASSLLPENYEQYF. The chain employs TRBV5-1 and TRBJ2-7; D not resolved. This CDR3 comprises 14 residues. Trimming removed 2 bases from V and 3 bases from J, with 12 bases in between. Germline loops: CDR1 SGHRS, CDR2 YFSETQ.

This clone was detected only once. V gene TRBV24-1 combines with J gene TRBJ1-2; D gene unclear. Germline lookup yields CDR1 KGHDR and CDR2 SFDVKD. The CDR3 totals 13 residues. V dropped 6 bases and J dropped 6 bases, with 13 bases sitting between them. CDR3: CATSSPGANGYTF. The CDR3 DNA reads as TGTGCCACCAGTTCCCCGGGTGCCAATGGCTACACCTTC.

This chain links TRBV19 with TRBJ2-5; D may match TRBD1 or TRBD2 (6 bases each). The length of the CDR3 is 13 residues. V lost 11 bases, J lost 0 bases, and 13 bases lay in between. Germline-derived CDR1 and CDR2 are LNHDA and SQIVND (reference sequence). CDR3 sequence (DNA): TGTGCCTGCCAGGGGAGGAACCAAGAGACCCAGTACTTC. Encoded protein: CACQGRNQETQYF.

This chain uses TRBV2 with TRBJ2-5; weak D call: TRBD2 (6 bases). Per germline, CDR1 SNHLY and CDR2 FYNNEI. Trimming removed 5 bases from V and 3 bases from J, with 7 bases in between. The length of the CDR3 is 12 residues. The CDR3 bases are TGTGCCAGCAGTAAGCGGGAAGAGACCCAGTACTTC. As protein: CASSKREETQYF.

This clone has only one observation. The chain employs TRBV18 and TRBJ2-6; D is unclear. Trimming left V 2 bases short and J 0 bases short, with 11 bases between. The CDR3 totals 17 residues. Germline CDR1 reads KGHSH; CDR2 reads LQKENI. CDR3 in DNA: TGTGCCAGCTCACCAAAGGTGGTGAGCTCTGGGGCCAACGTCCTGACTTTC. Its translation is CASSPKVVSSGANVLTF.